The 8 T cell receptor beta chains presented below share a single source sample, sequenced in a study of identifying expanded T cells in peripheral blood. Profiled with immunoSEQ multiplex PCR; TCRdb holds only in-frame clones, not every one. The table has about 91,000 clones, about 91% seen once. Sequenced material: blood. The receptors stem from a person between 18 and 70 years old in good health.

This clone was found a few times. The V call is TRBV30, the J call TRBJ2-2, with D tentatively TRBD1 or TRBD2 (5 bases each). The CDR3 has 16 residues. V lost 0 bases and J 2 bases, leaving 13 bases between the germline ends. Germline values: CDR1 GTSNPN, CDR2 SVGIG (reference sequence). The DNA of the CDR3 is TGTGCCTGGAGTGTAGGGGAGACACTTAACACCGGGGAGCTGTTTTTT. Translation: CAWSVGETLNTGELFF. The variable domain in full, completed from reference TRBV30 and TRBJ2-2, reads SQTIHQWPATLVQPVGSPLSLECTVEGTSNPNLYWYRQAAGRGLQLLFYSVGIGQISSEVPQNLSASRPQDRQFILSSKKLLLSDSGFYLCAWSVGETLNTGELFFGEGSRLTVL.

The chain employs TRBV25-1 and TRBJ1-5; D not resolved. V lost 4 bases and J lost 3, with 10 bases in between. Per germline, CDR1 MGHDK and CDR2 SYGVNS. The CDR3 runs to 14 residues. The DNA of the CDR3 is TGTGCCAGCAGTGTTGGAGGGTTCAATCAGCCCCAGCATTTT. Encoded protein: CASSVGGFNQPQHF.

The chain is built from TRBV18 and TRBJ1-4; 12 bases map to TRBD1. In germline, CDR1 is KGHSH, CDR2 LQKENI. J gave up 6 bases and V 6 bases, and 14 bases lay outside the gene matches. The CDR3 covers 18 residues. CDR3 loop: CASSSPGQGAQLDEKLFF. The CDR3 coding sequence is TGTGCCAGCTCGTCGCCGGGACAGGGGGCTCAGTTGGATGAAAAACTGTTTTTT.

The chain has TRBV27 and TRBJ2-7; D is uncertain. The CDR3 is 14 residues long. Trimming took 6 bases from V and 6 from J, leaving 18 bases between them. Per germline, CDR1 MNHEY and CDR2 SMNVEV (reference sequence). Here the CDR3 DNA reads TGTGCCAGCAGCTTTTTATTACAACCGGGCGAGCAGTACTTC. Translated, it gives CASSFLLQPGEQYF.

This clone is a singleton in its sample. The CDR3 nucleotides are TGTGCCAGCAGCTTCGGGGGAGTGGACACCGGGGAGCTGTTTTTT. It encodes CASSFGGVDTGELFF. This chain links TRBV7-9 with TRBJ2-2; D is perhaps TRBD2 (6 bases). Germline CDR1 is SEHNR and CDR2 is FQNEAQ (reference sequence). The CDR3 has 15 amino acids. The V end lost 3 bases, the J end lost 3 bases, and 11 bases lay between the germline ends.

The chain combines TRBV9 with TRBJ1-6, with 10 positions matching TRBD1. Looked up from germline, CDR1 is SGDLS and CDR2 is YYNGEE. With 2 bases clipped from V and 7 bases from J, the junction kept 6 bases outside the gene matches. The CDR3 runs 16 residues. CDR3 bases: TGTGCCAGCAGCGTTCGACAGGGGGCTGGCAATTCACCCCTCCACTTT. Its translation is CASSVRQGAGNSPLHF.

V and J are TRBV25-1 and TRBJ2-1, with D perhaps TRBD1 (6 bases). The V gene lost 4 bases and the J gene lost 6 bases, with 22 bases spanning the gap. CDR1 and CDR2 from the germline V gene are MGHDK and SYGVNS. This CDR3 spans 17 amino acids. CDR3 DNA sequence: TGTGCCAGCAGTGGGACTGTAGGGTCAGGGGATGTCAATGAGCAGTTCTTC. This translates into CASSGTVGSGDVNEQFF. Supplemented by reference TRBV25-1 and TRBJ2-1, the full variable domain reads EADIYQTPRYLVIGTGKKITLECSQTMGHDKMYWYQQDPGMELHLIHYSYGVNSTEKGDLSSESTVSRIRTEHFPLTLESARPSHTSQYLCASSGTVGSGDVNEQFFGPGTRLTVL.

The chain is built from TRBV4-1 and TRBJ2-1, with 11 bases fitting TRBD1. Germline CDR1 MGHRA, CDR2 YSYEKL. The V segment lost 1 base and the J segment 7 bases; nucleotides outside the gene matches: 6. The CDR3 runs to 16 residues. The CDR3 loop reads CASSQVWTGGWNEQFF. In DNA, the CDR3 is TGCGCCAGCAGCCAAGTCTGGACAGGGGGCTGGAATGAGCAGTTCTTC.